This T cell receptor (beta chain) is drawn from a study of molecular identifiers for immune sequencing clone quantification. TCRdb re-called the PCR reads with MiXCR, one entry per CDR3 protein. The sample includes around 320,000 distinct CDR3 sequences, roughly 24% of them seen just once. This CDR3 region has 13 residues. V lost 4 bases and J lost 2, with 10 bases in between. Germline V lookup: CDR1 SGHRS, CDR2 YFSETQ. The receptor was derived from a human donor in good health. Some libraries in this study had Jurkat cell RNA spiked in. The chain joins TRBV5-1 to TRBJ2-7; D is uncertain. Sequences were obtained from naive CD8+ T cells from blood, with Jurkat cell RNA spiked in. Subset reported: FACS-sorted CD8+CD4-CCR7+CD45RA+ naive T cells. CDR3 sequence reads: CASSTTSAYEQYF. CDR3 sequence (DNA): TGCGCCAGCAGCACGACCTCAGCCTACGAGCAGTACTTC.